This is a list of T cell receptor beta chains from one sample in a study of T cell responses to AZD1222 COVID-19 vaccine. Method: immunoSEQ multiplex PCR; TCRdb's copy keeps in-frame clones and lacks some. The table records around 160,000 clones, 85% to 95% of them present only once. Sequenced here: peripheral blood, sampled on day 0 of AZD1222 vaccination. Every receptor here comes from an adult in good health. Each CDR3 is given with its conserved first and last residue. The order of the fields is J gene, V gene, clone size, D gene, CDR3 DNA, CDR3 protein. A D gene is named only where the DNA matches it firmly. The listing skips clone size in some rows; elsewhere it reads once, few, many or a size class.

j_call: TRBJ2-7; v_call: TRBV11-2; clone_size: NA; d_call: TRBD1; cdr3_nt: TGTGCCAGCAGCTTATTCTCTAGGGCAGGGGGCTCGGACGAGCAGTACTTC; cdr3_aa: CASSLFSRAGGSDEQYF
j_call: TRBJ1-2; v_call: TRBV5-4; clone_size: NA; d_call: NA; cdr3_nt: TGTGCCAGCAGCCTGGTGGGCGACTATGGCTACACCTTC; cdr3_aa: CASSLVGDYGYTF
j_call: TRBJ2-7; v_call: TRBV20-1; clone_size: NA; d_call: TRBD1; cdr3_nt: TGCAGTGCTAGTGATCCCGGGACAGGGAGCTCCTACGAGCAGTACTTC; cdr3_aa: CSASDPGTGSSYEQYF
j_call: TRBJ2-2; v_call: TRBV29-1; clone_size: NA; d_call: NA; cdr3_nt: TGCAGCGTCTCCGGTTACGGGGAGCTGTTTTTT; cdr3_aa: CSVSGYGELFF
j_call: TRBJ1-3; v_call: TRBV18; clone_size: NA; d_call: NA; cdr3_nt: TGTGCCAGCTCACCCTCGAATGGGGCGCGCTCTGGAAACACCATATATTTT; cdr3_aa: CASSPSNGARSGNTIYF
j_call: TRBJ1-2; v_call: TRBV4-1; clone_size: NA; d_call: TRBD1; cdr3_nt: TGCGCCAGCAGCCAAGATGGGACAGGGGGCCCCTATGGCTACACCTTC; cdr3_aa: CASSQDGTGGPYGYTF
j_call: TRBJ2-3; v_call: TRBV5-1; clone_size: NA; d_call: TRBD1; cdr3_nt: TGCGCCAGCAGCGAGGGACAGTCAGATACGCAGTATTTT; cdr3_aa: CASSEGQSDTQYF
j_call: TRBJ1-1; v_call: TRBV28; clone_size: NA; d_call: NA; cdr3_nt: TGTGCCAGCACCGAAAGGTGGTCGGGGAACACTGAAGCTTTCTTT; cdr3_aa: CASTERWSGNTEAFF
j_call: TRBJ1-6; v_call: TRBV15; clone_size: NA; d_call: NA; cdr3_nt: TGTGCCACCAGCAGAGTGGCGGATTCACCCCTCCACTTT; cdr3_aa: CATSRVADSPLHF
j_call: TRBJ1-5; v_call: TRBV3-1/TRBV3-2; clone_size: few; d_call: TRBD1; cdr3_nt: TGTGCCAGCAGCCTTCGACAGGGCGCTCAGCCCCAGCATTTT; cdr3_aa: CASSLRQGAQPQHF
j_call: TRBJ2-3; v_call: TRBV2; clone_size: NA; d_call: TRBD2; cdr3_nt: TGTGCCAGCAGTGAACACGGCTGGACTAGCGGGGGAGCGGATACGCAGTATTTT; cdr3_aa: CASSEHGWTSGGADTQYF
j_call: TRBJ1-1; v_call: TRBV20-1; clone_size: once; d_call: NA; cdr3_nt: TGCAGTGCTAGTTTCCCCCGCTCCAGGGGGAACACTGAAGCTTTCTTT; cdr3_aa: CSASFPRSRGNTEAFF
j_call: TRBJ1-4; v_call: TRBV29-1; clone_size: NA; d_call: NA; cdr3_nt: TGCAGCGCCGGGGGCTCTGATGAAAAACTGTTTTTT; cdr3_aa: CSAGGSDEKLFF
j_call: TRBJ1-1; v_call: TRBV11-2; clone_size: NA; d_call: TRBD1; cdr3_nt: TGTGCCAGCAGCTACATGGACAGGGCAACTGAAGCTTTCTTT; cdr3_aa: CASSYMDRATEAFF
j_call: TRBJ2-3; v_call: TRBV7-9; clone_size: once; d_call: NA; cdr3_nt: TGTGCCAGCAGCTTAGTGACAGGAGCATCAGATACGCAGTATTTT; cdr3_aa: CASSLVTGASDTQYF
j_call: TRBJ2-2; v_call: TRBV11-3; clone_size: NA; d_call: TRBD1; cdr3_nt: TGTGCCAGCAGACGACAGGGTGACACCGGGGAGCTGTTTTTT; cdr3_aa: CASRRQGDTGELFF
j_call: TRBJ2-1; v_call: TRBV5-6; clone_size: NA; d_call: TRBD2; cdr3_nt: TGTGCCAGCAGCTTCCGACTAGCGGGGTACAATGAGCAGTTCTTC; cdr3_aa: CASSFRLAGYNEQFF
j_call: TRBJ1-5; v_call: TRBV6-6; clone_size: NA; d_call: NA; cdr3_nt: TGTGCCAGCAGTTACTCCGGGCGCAGCAATCAGCCCCAGCATTTT; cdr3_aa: CASSYSGRSNQPQHF
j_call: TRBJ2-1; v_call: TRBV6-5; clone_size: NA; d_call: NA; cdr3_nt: TGTGCCAGCAGTCTTACACCGAGCTCCTACAATGAGCAGTTCTTC; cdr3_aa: CASSLTPSSYNEQFF
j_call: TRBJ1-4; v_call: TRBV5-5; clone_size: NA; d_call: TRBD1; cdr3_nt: TGTGCCAGCAGCTTTAGGGACAGGGGTAATGAAAAACTGTTTTTT; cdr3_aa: CASSFRDRGNEKLFF